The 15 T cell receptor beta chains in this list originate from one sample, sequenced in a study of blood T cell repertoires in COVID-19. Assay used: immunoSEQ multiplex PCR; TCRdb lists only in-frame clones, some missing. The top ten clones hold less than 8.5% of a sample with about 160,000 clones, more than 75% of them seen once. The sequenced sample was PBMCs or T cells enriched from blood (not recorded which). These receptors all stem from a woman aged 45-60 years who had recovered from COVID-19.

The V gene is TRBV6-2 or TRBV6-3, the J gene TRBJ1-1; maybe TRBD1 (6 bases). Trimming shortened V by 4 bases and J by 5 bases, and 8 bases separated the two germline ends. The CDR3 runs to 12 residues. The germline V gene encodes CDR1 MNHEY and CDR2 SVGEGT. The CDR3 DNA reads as TGTGCCAGCAGTTTTCAGGGGACTGAAGCTTTCTTT. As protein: CASSFQGTEAFF.

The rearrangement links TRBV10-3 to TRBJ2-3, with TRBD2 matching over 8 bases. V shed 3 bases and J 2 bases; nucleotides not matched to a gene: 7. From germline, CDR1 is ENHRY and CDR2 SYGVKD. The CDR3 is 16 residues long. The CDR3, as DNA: TGTGCCATCAGTGAATTAGCGGGGTCACCCACAGATACGCAGTATTTT. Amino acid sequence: CAISELAGSPTDTQYF.

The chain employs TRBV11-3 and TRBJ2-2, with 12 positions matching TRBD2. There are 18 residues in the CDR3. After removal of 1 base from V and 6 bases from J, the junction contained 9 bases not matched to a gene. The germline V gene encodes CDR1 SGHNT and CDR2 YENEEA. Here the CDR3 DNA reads TGTGCCAGCAGCTTAGCCCAACGGACTAGCGGGGACCCCGGGGAGCTGTTTTTT. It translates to CASSLAQRTSGDPGELFF. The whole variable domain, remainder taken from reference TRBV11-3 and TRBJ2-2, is EAGVVQSPRYKIIEKKQPVAFWCNPISGHNTLYWYLQNLGQGPELLIRYENEEAVDDSQLPKDRFSAERLKGVDSTLKIQPAELGDSAVYLCASSLAQRTSGDPGELFFGEGSRLTVL.

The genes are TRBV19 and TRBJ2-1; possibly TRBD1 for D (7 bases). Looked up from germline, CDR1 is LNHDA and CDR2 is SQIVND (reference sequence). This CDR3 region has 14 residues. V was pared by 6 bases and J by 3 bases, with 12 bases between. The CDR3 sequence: CASRRDSNYNEQFF. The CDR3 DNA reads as TGTGCCAGTAGGCGGGACAGCAACTACAATGAGCAGTTCTTC.

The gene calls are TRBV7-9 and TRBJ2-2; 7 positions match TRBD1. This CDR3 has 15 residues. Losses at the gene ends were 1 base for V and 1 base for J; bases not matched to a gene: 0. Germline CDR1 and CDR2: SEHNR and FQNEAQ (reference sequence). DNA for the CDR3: TGTGCCAGCAGCTTAGGGACAGGGAACACCGGGGAGCTGTTTTTT. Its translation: CASSLGTGNTGELFF.

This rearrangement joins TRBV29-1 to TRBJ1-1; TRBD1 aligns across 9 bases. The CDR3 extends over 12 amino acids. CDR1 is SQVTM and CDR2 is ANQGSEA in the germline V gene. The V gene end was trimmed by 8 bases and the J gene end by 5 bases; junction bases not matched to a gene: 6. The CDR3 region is CSTGTGRTEAFF. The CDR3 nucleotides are TGCAGCACCGGGACAGGGAGAACTGAAGCTTTCTTT.

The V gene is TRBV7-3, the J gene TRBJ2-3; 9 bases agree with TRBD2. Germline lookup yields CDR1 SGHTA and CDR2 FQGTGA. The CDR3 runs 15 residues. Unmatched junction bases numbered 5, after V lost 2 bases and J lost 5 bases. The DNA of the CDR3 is TGTGCCAGCAGCTTAGCGGGGGGGTGGAGAGATACGCAGTATTTT. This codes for CASSLAGGWRDTQYF.

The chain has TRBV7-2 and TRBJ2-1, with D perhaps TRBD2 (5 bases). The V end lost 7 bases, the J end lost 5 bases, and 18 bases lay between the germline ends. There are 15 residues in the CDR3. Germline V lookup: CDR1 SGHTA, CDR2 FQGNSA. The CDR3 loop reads CASNQEAGLNNEQFF. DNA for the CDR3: TGTGCCAGCAACCAGGAGGCGGGCCTAAACAATGAGCAGTTCTTC.

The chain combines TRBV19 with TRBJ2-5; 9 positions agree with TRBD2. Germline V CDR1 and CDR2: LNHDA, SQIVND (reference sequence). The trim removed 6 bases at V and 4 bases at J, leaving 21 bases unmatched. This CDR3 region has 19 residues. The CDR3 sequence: CASRQRASGDGAGRETQYF. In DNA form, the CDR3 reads TGTGCCAGTAGGCAGCGGGCTAGCGGGGACGGTGCGGGGCGAGAGACCCAGTACTTC.

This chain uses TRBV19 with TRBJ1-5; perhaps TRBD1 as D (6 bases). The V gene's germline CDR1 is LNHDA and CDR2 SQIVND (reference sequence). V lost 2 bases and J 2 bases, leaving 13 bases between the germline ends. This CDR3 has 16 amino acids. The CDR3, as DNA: TGTGCCAGTAGTATAAGCGGGGGCGGGGGCAATCAGCCCCAGCATTTT. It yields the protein CASSISGGGGNQPQHF.

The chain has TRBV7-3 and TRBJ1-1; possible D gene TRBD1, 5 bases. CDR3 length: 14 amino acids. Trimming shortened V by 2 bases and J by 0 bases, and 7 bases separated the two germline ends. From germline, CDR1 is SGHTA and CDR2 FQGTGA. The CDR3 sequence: CASSLSGMNTEAFF. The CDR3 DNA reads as TGTGCCAGCAGCTTATCAGGGATGAACACTGAAGCTTTCTTT.

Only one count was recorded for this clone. For the CDR3, the DNA is TGTGCCAGCAGCTTCAGCCGAGGCCCGGCAGATACGCAGTATTTT. The encoded protein is CASSFSRGPADTQYF. V is TRBV7-3 and J is TRBJ2-3; D is unresolved. CDR3 size: 15 residues. Trimming took 3 bases from V and 4 from J, leaving 14 bases between them. Germline V gene lookup returns CDR1 SGHTA and CDR2 FQGTGA.

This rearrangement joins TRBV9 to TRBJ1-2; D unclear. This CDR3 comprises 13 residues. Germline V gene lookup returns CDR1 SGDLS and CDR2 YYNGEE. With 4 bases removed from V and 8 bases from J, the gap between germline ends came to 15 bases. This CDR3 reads CASSTSSPGGYTF. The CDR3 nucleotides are TGTGCCAGCAGCACGTCTTCCCCCGGGGGCTACACCTTC.

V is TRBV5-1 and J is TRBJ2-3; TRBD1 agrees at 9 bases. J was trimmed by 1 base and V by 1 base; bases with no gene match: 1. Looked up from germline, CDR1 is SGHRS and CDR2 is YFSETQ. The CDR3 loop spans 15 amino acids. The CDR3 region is CASSLWTGGTDTQYF. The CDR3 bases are TGCGCCAGCAGCTTGTGGACAGGGGGCACAGATACGCAGTATTTT.

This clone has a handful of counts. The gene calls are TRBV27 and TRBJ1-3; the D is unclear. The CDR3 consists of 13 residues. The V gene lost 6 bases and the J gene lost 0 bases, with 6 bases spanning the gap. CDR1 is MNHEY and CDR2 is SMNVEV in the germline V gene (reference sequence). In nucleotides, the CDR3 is TGTGCCAGCAGCTTTTTCTCTGGAAACACCATATATTTT. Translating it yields CASSFFSGNTIYF.